The sequence of this TCR beta chain was determined in a study of T-cell memory formation after mild COVID-19. CDR3 length: 15 residues. Germline V gene data show CDR1 as SGHAT and CDR2 as FQNNGV. Trimming shortened V by 3 bases and J by 5 bases, and 14 bases separated the two germline ends. TCRdb ran MiXCR on the 5' RACE reads and lists one entry per CDR3 protein. The table has 450,000 to 650,000 distinct CDR3 sequences, just over 20% seen once. Findings and caveats of the study: SARS-CoV-2 specificity of second-wave clones peaking day 37 was unconfirmed. The appearance of some responding clones in pre-infection memory suggested that cross-reactive memory joined. Later expanders leaned CD4+, whereas clones that contracted between day 15 and 85 were balanced CD4/CD8.

Comment on this clonotype: Its antigen is currently unknown.

The receptor was derived from an adult woman who had mild COVID-19 (a few samples of this study predate the infection). Cell type and time point are not known. The V and J genes are TRBV11-2 and TRBJ2-1; TRBD2 might be the D (5 bases). What was sequenced was PBMCs or a T cell subset sorted from them (not recorded which). CDR3 sequence (DNA): TGTGCCAGCAGCTTTAGAGGGTATGACAACAATGAGCAGTTCTTC. This codes for CASSFRGYDNNEQFF. The whole variable domain, filled in from reference TRBV11-2 and TRBJ2-1, reads EAGVAQSPRYKIIEKRQSVAFWCNPISGHATLYWYQQILGQGPKLLIQFQNNGVVDDSQLPKDRFSAERLKGVDSTLKIQPAKLEDSAVYLCASSFRGYDNNEQFFGPGTRLTVL.